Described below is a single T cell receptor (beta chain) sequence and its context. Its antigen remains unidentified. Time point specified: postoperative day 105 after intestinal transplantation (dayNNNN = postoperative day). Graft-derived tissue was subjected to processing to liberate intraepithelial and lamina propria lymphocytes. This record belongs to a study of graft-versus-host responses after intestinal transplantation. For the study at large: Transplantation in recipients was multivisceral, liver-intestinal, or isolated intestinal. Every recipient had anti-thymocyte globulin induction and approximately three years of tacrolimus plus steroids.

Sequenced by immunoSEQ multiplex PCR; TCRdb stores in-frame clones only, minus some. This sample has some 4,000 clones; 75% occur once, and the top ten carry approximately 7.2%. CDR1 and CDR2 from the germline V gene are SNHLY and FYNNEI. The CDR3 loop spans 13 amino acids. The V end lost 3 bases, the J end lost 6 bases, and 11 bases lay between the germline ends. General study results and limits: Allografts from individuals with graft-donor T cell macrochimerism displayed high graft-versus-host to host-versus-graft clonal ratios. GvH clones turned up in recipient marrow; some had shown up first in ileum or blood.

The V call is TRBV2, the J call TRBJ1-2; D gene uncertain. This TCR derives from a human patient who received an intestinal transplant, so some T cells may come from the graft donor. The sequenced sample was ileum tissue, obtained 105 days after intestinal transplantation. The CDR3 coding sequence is TGTGCCAGCAGTGACCCTGCGAAGAATGGCTACACCTTC. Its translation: CASSDPAKNGYTF.